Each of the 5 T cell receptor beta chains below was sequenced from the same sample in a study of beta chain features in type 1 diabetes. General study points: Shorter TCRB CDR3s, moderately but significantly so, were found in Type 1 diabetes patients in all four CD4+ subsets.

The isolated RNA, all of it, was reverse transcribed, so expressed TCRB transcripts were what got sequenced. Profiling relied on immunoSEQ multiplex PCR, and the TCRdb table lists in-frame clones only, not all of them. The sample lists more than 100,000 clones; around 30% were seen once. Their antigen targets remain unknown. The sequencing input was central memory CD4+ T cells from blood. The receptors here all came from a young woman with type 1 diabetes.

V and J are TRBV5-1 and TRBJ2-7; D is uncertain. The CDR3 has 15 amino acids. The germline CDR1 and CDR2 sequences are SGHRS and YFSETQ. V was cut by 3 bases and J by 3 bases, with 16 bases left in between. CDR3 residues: CASSSTDGTGYEQYF. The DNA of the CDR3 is TGCGCCAGCAGCTCCACTGACGGTACGGGCTACGAGCAGTACTTC.

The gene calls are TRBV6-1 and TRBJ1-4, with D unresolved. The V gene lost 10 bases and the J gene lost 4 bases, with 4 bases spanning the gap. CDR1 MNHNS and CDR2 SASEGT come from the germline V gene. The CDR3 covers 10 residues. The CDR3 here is CATLNEKLFF. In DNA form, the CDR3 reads TGTGCCACCCTTAATGAAAAACTGTTTTTT.

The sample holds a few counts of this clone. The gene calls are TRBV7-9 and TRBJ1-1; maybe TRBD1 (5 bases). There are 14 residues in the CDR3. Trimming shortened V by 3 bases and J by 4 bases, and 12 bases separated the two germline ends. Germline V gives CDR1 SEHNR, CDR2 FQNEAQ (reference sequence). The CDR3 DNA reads TGTGCCAGCAGCTTTCAATCGGGGGGCACTGAAGCTTTCTTT. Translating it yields CASSFQSGGTEAFF.

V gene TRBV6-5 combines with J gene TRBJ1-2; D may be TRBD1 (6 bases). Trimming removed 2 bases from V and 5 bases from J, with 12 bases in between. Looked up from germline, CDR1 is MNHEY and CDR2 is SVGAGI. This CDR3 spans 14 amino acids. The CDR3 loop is CASSYQGSGYGYTF. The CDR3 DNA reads TGTGCCAGCAGTTACCAGGGGTCAGGGTATGGCTACACCTTC.

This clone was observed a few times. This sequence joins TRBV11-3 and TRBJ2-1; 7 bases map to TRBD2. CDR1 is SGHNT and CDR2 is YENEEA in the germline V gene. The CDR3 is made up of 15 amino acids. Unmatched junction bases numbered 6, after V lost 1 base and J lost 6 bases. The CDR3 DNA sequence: TGTGCCAGCAGCTTAGGCGGGAGTGTTAGCAATGAGCAGTTCTTC. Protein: CASSLGGSVSNEQFF.